Listed below are T cell receptor beta chains from one sample, sequenced in a study of blood T cell repertoires in COVID-19. Sequencing was performed with immunoSEQ multiplex PCR; in TCRdb, only in-frame clones are kept and a portion is missing. This sample has about 140,000 clones; 75% to 85% occur once, and the top ten carry approximately 4.5%. Sample: peripheral blood. Every receptor here comes from a woman of 80 years or more with active or convalescent COVID-19. Each CDR3 is given without its conserved first and last residue.

ASSRRTGPSSYNSPLH | TRBJ1-6 | TRBV6-2/TRBV6-3 | 16
ASSPRDNEQF | TRBJ2-1 | TRBV7-9 | 10
ASSSSRDRNTEAF | TRBJ1-1 | TRBV13 | 13
ASSWAGYEQY | TRBJ2-7 | TRBV7-9 | 10
ASSLRPQGNYEQY | TRBJ2-7 | TRBV5-1 | 13
ASSSQNTGELF | TRBJ2-2 | TRBV11-3 | 11
ASSPRRSSSYNSPLH | TRBJ1-6 | TRBV7-9 | 15
ASSLGGFSNQPQH | TRBJ1-5 | TRBV5-6 | 13
ASSLAGTGKKLF | TRBJ1-4 | TRBV7-8 | 12
ATKPGGGFTYEQY | TRBJ2-7 | TRBV24-1 | 13
ASSPRLAGGLETQY | TRBJ2-5 | TRBV18 | 14
ASVPRGFTGLTGELF | TRBJ2-2 | TRBV5-1 | 15
ASSPEGVGSPLH | TRBJ1-6 | TRBV7-9 | 12
ASRPTGGSEKLF | TRBJ1-4 | TRBV7-9 | 12
ATKRQGYQPQH | TRBJ1-5 | TRBV2 | 11
ASRLDRGLYNEQF | TRBJ2-1 | TRBV7-2 | 13
ASTAGAVGKLF | TRBJ1-4 | TRBV19 | 11
ASSPSRADQPQH | TRBJ1-5 | TRBV18 | 12
ASSAGLAGASAKNIQY | TRBJ2-4 | TRBV7-2 | 16
ASSLAAGAPPTNEQF | TRBJ2-1 | TRBV7-2 | 15
ASSVGSGGARRNEQF | TRBJ2-1 | TRBV9 | 15
SVVDRVNQPQH | TRBJ1-5 | TRBV29-1 | 11
ASSLQGFGNTIY | TRBJ1-3 | TRBV28 | 12
ASSFRPAGSYNEQF | TRBJ2-1 | TRBV4-1 | 14
ASSQQGSANQPQH | TRBJ1-5 | TRBV19 | 13
ASRILSNTEAF | TRBJ1-1 | TRBV12-3/TRBV12-4 | 11
ASSGDSLVYGYT | TRBJ1-2 | TRBV10-2 | 12
ASSLEADRVRQPQH | TRBJ1-5 | TRBV5-5 | 14
ASRPYRGPGNTIY | TRBJ1-3 | TRBV19 | 13
ASSLVQAGTGELF | TRBJ2-2 | TRBV7-9 | 13
ASSLGQGEQY | TRBJ2-7 | TRBV5-1 | 10
ASSWGGGPQETQY | TRBJ2-5 | TRBV6-2/TRBV6-3 | 13
ASSLVAGGRTDTQY | TRBJ2-3 | TRBV5-1 | 14
ASSLRGQGFQPQH | TRBJ1-5 | TRBV7-2 | 13
ASSFPRSPLH | TRBJ1-6 | TRBV12-3/TRBV12-4 | 10
SELPGAEAF | TRBJ1-1 | TRBV20-1 | 9
ASSKDSHTNQATNEKLF | TRBJ1-4 | TRBV21-1 | 17
ASSPQLDSQETQY | TRBJ2-5 | TRBV16 | 13
ASSLTGDSGNTIY | TRBJ1-3 | TRBV5-1 | 13
ASSPEGATNYGYT | TRBJ1-2 | TRBV18 | 13
ASSLLLAGGKMTQY | TRBJ2-3 | TRBV5-1 | 14
ASSEGRCYT | TRBJ1-2 | TRBV10-1 | 9
ASSPRLAGIGELF | TRBJ2-2 | TRBV19 | 13
ASSYPTVST | TRBJ1-2 | TRBV6-2/TRBV6-3 | 9
ATSTNQGAQPQH | TRBJ1-5 | TRBV15 | 12
ASSPRNTEAF | TRBJ1-1 | TRBV18 | 10
ASSPEPGDNEQY | TRBJ2-7 | TRBV21-1 | 12
ASNPGTAGQPQH | TRBJ1-5 | TRBV19 | 12
ASSVRVEQDRGYT | TRBJ1-2 | TRBV9 | 13
ATWSGRGTNQPQH | TRBJ1-5 | TRBV6-5 | 13
ASSRQRTGFEQY | TRBJ2-7 | TRBV6-5 | 12
ASRVGQGASYGYT | TRBJ1-2 | TRBV2 | 13
ASSLGGPSRVTGELF | TRBJ2-2 | TRBV5-5 | 15
ASNNWKGGADTQY | TRBJ2-3 | TRBV7-9 | 13
SVDSPGGAF | TRBJ1-1 | TRBV29-1 | 9